The rows below give T cell receptor beta chains drawn from one sample of a study of shared clonotypes between healthy human individuals. Produced via immunoSEQ multiplex PCR; TCRdb's table is partial and in-frame only. The sample contains some 2.4 million clones, 93% of which appear only once. The sequencing sample was made of naive CD4+ T cells from PBMCs. These receptor sequences come from a young man in good health. Some clones in this sample may be carry-over from other donors' samples. The CDR3 runs from the conserved cysteine through the conserved F or W. D genes are given only for firm matches. Rows may omit the clone size; those that give it use once, few, many or a size class.

>-|TRBV29-1|TRBJ2-7|TRBD2|14
TGCAGCGTTGCATGGACTAGCGGGACCTACGAGCAGTACTTC
CSVAWTSGTYEQYF
>-|TRBV27|TRBJ2-5|TRBD2|15
TGTGCCAGCAGTTCGGGACTAGCGGGGAGGGAGACCCAGTACTTC
CASSSGLAGRETQYF
>-|TRBV5-1|TRBJ2-5|TRBD2|15
TGCGCCAGCAGCTCATTAGCGGGAGACGGGGAGACCCAGTACTTC
CASSSLAGDGETQYF
>-|TRBV7-8|TRBJ1-1|TRBD1|15
TGTGCCAGCAGCTTACGGACAGGGAGGGACACTGAAGCTTTCTTT
CASSLRTGRDTEAFF
>-|TRBV5-6|TRBJ2-4|TRBD2|18
TGTGCCAGCAGCTTGGGGTGGTTAGCGGGAGAACCGAAAAACATTCAGTACTTC
CASSLGWLAGEPKNIQYF
>-|TRBV5-1|TRBJ2-1|-|12
TGCGCCAGCAGCTTAACGGGAAATGAGCAGTTCTTC
CASSLTGNEQFF
>-|TRBV19|TRBJ2-3|TRBD2|17
TGTGCCAGTAGTAGGAAAAGCGGGAGGGCCCAGGCAGATACGCAGTATTTT
CASSRKSGRAQADTQYF
>few|TRBV5-1|TRBJ1-1|TRBD1|16
TGCGCCAGCAGCCCGGGACAGATCTTAGGGAACACTGAAGCTTTCTTT
CASSPGQILGNTEAFF
>-|TRBV2|TRBJ2-1|-|18
TGTGCCAGCAGCTCACGGCCCGGACAGTACCTCTCCTACAATGAGCAGTTCTTC
CASSSRPGQYLSYNEQFF
>-|TRBV30|TRBJ1-6|-|11
TGTGCCTGGAGGGTAGATTCACCCCTCCACTTT
CAWRVDSPLHF
>-|TRBV7-3|TRBJ2-1|-|13
TGTGCCAGCAGCAACAGGGACGCTAGTGAGCAGTTCTTC
CASSNRDASEQFF
>-|TRBV19|TRBJ2-1|-|15
TGTGCCAGTAGTATTACTAGTCAAGGGGCCAATGAGCAGTTCTTC
CASSITSQGANEQFF
>-|TRBV11-3|TRBJ2-2|TRBD1|15
TGTGCCAGCAGCCCAAGGACAGGGTCGGCCGGGGAGCTGTTTTTT
CASSPRTGSAGELFF
>-|TRBV2|TRBJ1-5|-|15
TGTGCCAGCAGTGACAGGATCGGGGGCGGGCAGCCCCAGCATTTT
CASSDRIGGGQPQHF
>once|TRBV6-4|TRBJ2-7|-|14
TGTGCCAGCAGTGAGCAGGGGAGCTCCTACGAGCAGTACTTC
CASSEQGSSYEQYF
>-|TRBV28|TRBJ1-4|-|11
TGTGCCCTTCAGGATAATGAAAAACTGTTTTTT
CALQDNEKLFF
>few|TRBV11-3|TRBJ1-1|-|13
TGTGCCAGCAGCTTCGGGACAAAGACTGAAGCTTTCTTT
CASSFGTKTEAFF
>-|TRBV18|TRBJ2-1|TRBD2|15
TGTGCCAGCTCACCTCGGGGACTAGCGACTAATGAGCAGTTCTTC
CASSPRGLATNEQFF
>-|TRBV11-2|TRBJ2-7|-|15
TGTGCCAGCAGCACCGTGGACAGACTGACCTACGAGCAGTACTTC
CASSTVDRLTYEQYF
>-|TRBV7-3|TRBJ1-1|TRBD1|14
TGTGCCAGCAGCCCGCGGACAGGGTCTGCTGAAGCTTTCTTT
CASSPRTGSAEAFF
>-|TRBV19|TRBJ1-2|TRBD1|14
TGTGCCAGTAGTCCACAGGGGCCGGGGGATGGCTACACCTTC
CASSPQGPGDGYTF
>-|TRBV9|TRBJ2-5|TRBD1|16
TGTGCCAGCAGCGTGGGACAGGGGGACGTCCTTGAGACCCAGTACTTC
CASSVGQGDVLETQYF
>-|TRBV5-1|TRBJ1-1|-|14
TGCGCCAGCGGGCCGACTCGGGGGTACACTGAAGCTTTCTTT
CASGPTRGYTEAFF
>few|TRBV27|TRBJ1-2|-|13
TGTGCCAGCAGTTCCTCCCACTACTATGGCTACACCTTC
CASSSSHYYGYTF
>-|TRBV5-8|TRBJ1-4|-|11
TGTGCCAGCTACCGTCTGGGAAAACTGTTTTTT
CASYRLGKLFF
>-|TRBV19|TRBJ2-1|-|13
TGTGCCAGTAGTCTTGCTGCGGTTCGGGAGCAGTTCTTC
CASSLAAVREQFF
>-|TRBV10-3|TRBJ2-5|-|11
TGTGCCATCAGAGGGGGAGAGACCCAGTACTTC
CAIRGGETQYF
>-|TRBV28|TRBJ2-5|-|15
TGTGCCAGCAGTTCCTCGGGGGAGTCGCAGGAGACCCAGTACTTC
CASSSSGESQETQYF
>-|TRBV18|TRBJ2-7|-|17
TGTGCCAGCTCAGGCCCCCAAGGGGGGGACGGCGCCTACGAGCAGTACTTC
CASSGPQGGDGAYEQYF
>once|TRBV11-3|TRBJ2-1|-|13
TGTGCCAGCAGCTTGGGGGAGAGAAATGAGCAGTTCTTC
CASSLGERNEQFF
>-|TRBV11-2|TRBJ2-7|-|17
TGTGCCAGCAGCTTATACTTCACTTATAGCCTTGCGTACGAGCAGTACTTC
CASSLYFTYSLAYEQYF
>-|TRBV19|TRBJ2-7|-|16
TGTGCCAGTAGTATTCGTAGGGGGGCGGGGACCTACGAGCAGTACTTC
CASSIRRGAGTYEQYF
>-|TRBV5-1|TRBJ2-1|TRBD1|16
TGCGCCAGCAGCTTGGAATCCGCAGGGGGCTACAATGAGCAGTTCTTC
CASSLESAGGYNEQFF
>-|TRBV27|TRBJ2-7|TRBD1|15
TGTGCCAGCAGTCCAACCCCGGGACAGCCCTACGAGCAGTACTTC
CASSPTPGQPYEQYF
>-|TRBV11-3|TRBJ2-1|TRBD1|15
TGTGCCAGCAGCCCCACGGGACAGCATGGGAATGAGCAGTTCTTC
CASSPTGQHGNEQFF
>-|TRBV5-1|TRBJ2-3|-|16
TGCGCCAGCAGCTTGTTTGGCGCGGGGAGCACAGATACGCAGTATTTT
CASSLFGAGSTDTQYF
>-|TRBV5-1|TRBJ2-3|-|13
TGCGCCAGCAGCTTGGGATCCTTAGGGGGAGTCTATTTT
CASSLGSLGGVYF
>-|TRBV6-6|TRBJ1-4|TRBD1|15
TGTGCCAGCAGTCCGAGGACAGGGACTAATGAAAAACTGTTTTTT
CASSPRTGTNEKLFF
>-|TRBV5-1|TRBJ1-1|-|13
TGCGCCAGCAGCGGAGGGGGTGGGACTGAAGCTTTCTTT
CASSGGGGTEAFF
>-|TRBV5-1|TRBJ2-1|-|14
TGCGCCAGCAGCTTTAGGAGCTCCTACAATGAGCAGTTCTTC
CASSFRSSYNEQFF
>-|TRBV30|TRBJ2-7|-|13
TGTGCCTCCGCATGGGGGGGCGGCTACGAGCAGTACTTC
CASAWGGGYEQYF
>-|TRBV9|TRBJ1-1|-|14
TGTGCCAGCAGCGTAGCCCCCGAAGGGACTGAAGCTTTCTTT
CASSVAPEGTEAFF
>-|TRBV6-4|TRBJ2-1|-|17
TGTGCCAGCAGTCCCGAGTTAGGCTTATGGTCATACAATGAGCAGTTCTTC
CASSPELGLWSYNEQFF
>-|TRBV19|TRBJ1-4|-|12
TGTGCCAGTGGGGTGGCGGGTGAAAAACTGTTTTTT
CASGVAGEKLFF
>-|TRBV7-8|TRBJ1-3|-|14
TGTGCCAGCAGCTCATCCAGGGTTAGAAACACCATATATTTT
CASSSSRVRNTIYF
>-|TRBV28|TRBJ2-7|-|13
TGTGCCAGCAGTTTAGGGCCCAGCCGCGAGCAGTACTTC
CASSLGPSREQYF
>-|TRBV6-5|TRBJ1-1|-|12
TGTGCCAGCAGTAGACCGGGGCCTGAAGCTTTCTTT
CASSRPGPEAFF
>-|TRBV5-4|TRBJ2-7|TRBD2|13
TGTGCCAGCAGCCCGGGACTAGCGGACGAGCAGTACTTC
CASSPGLADEQYF
>-|TRBV28|TRBJ1-3|-|16
TGTGCCAGCACTTGGTGGGGCGGGAGCTCTGGAAACACCATATATTTT
CASTWWGGSSGNTIYF
>-|TRBV2|TRBJ2-1|-|14
TGTGCCAGCAGTTTCCTGGGAGAATACAATGAGCAGTTCTTC
CASSFLGEYNEQFF